One and the same sample provided the 22 T cell receptor beta chains below, sequenced in a study of shared clonotypes between healthy human individuals. Assay: immunoSEQ multiplex PCR; the TCRdb copy retains only in-frame clones and omits some. Of 550,000 to 800,000 clones listed, approximately 74% were seen once; the top ten hold roughly 1.7%. The specimen sequenced was memory CD4+ T cells sorted from blood. Subset given: CD45RA-negative fraction. These receptors were obtained from a woman in her 30s in good health.

This chain uses TRBV5-1 with TRBJ2-3, with 13 positions matching TRBD2. V was pared by 4 bases and J by 10 bases, with 12 bases of the junction left unmatched. This CDR3 comprises 16 residues. Germline assignment: CDR1 SGHRS and CDR2 YFSETQ. CDR3 amino acids: CASSVQLAGGTPAQYF. The CDR3 DNA reads TGCGCCAGCAGCGTGCAACTAGCGGGAGGGACCCCAGCGCAGTATTTT.

Regarding this clone: A much larger clone differs from this one at a single base, so this may be a read error. Other DNA sequences within the sample encode an identical CDR3. The chain links TRBV5-1 to TRBJ2-1; D is unclear. The V gene's germline CDR1 is SGHRS and CDR2 YFSETQ. This CDR3 comprises 15 residues. V was pared by 0 bases and J by 2 bases, with 9 bases between. The CDR3, as DNA: TGCGCCAGCAGCTTGGATAGCAGCACCTACAATGAGCAGTTCTTC. It translates to CASSLDSSTYNEQFF.

The chain is built from TRBV14 and TRBJ2-7, with D hard to call. Per the germline V gene, CDR1 is SGHDN and CDR2 is FVKESK. V was cut by 6 bases and J by 2 bases, with 8 bases left in between. The CDR3 sequence is 12 residues long. For the CDR3, the DNA is TGTGCCAGCAGAAACGGCCCCTACGAGCAGTACTTC. It encodes CASRNGPYEQYF.

This sequence joins TRBV5-1 and TRBJ2-7; possible D gene TRBD2, 6 bases. Between the trimmed V and J ends, which lost 4 bases and 2 bases, there was a span of 22 bases. The CDR3 is 17 amino acids. Germline values: CDR1 SGHRS, CDR2 YFSETQ. DNA for the CDR3: TGCGCCAGCAGCCTGGAGCCCCTAGCGATTTTGCCCTACGAGCAGTACTTC. Its protein product is CASSLEPLAILPYEQYF.

This clone occurred once. J is TRBJ1-5 and V is TRBV6-1; a weak D match, TRBD1 (5 bases). V was pared by 3 bases and J by 13 bases, with 10 bases between. This CDR3 has 11 residues. From germline, CDR1 is MNHNS and CDR2 SASEGT. The CDR3 is CASSDMGRQHF. The DNA of the CDR3 is TGTGCCAGCAGTGATATGGGGCGTCAGCATTTT.

The chain combines TRBV6-5 with TRBJ1-5; TRBD1 agrees at 10 bases. The CDR3 spans 15 residues. CDR1 and CDR2 (germline): MNHEY, SVGAGI. Trimming at V came to 5 bases and at J to 6 bases, leaving 7 bases not matched to a gene. In DNA form, the CDR3 reads TGTGCCAGCAGTACCGGGACAGGGGTTAGTCAGCCCCAGCATTTT. Its protein product is CASSTGTGVSQPQHF.

This clone has only a few counts. The rearrangement uses TRBV15 and TRBJ1-4; D gene unclear. The ends were cut back, 2 bases at V and 4 bases at J, with 20 bases in the middle. CDR1 is LNHNV, CDR2 YYDKDF, per germline (reference sequence). The CDR3 loop spans 18 amino acids. CDR3 region: CATSRNKPANSFNEKLFF. Here the CDR3 DNA reads TGTGCCACCAGCAGAAACAAACCAGCTAACTCTTTTAATGAAAAACTGTTTTTT.

In this sample, this clone turned up a few times. The CDR3 spells CASSPPSLSYEQYF. In DNA, the CDR3 is TGTGCCAGCTCACCCCCAAGCCTCTCCTACGAGCAGTACTTC. The V gene is TRBV18, the J gene TRBJ2-7; D not resolved. Trimming removed 3 bases at V and 0 bases at J, with 9 bases between. CDR3 size: 14 residues. Germline assignment: CDR1 KGHSH and CDR2 LQKENI.

This clone appeared a single time. The chain links TRBV30 to TRBJ1-4; D uncertain. This CDR3 contains 12 residues. Germline lookup yields CDR1 GTSNPN and CDR2 SVGIG (reference sequence). V lost 4 bases and J lost 5, with 8 bases in between. The chain's CDR3 is CAWKARNEKLFF. The CDR3 coding sequence is TGTGCCTGGAAGGCACGGAATGAAAAACTGTTTTTT.

In this sample, this clone turned up a few times. With a far larger clone one base away, a read error is the likely cause. The same CDR3 also results from other DNA sequences found in this sample. This chain connects TRBV6-5 to TRBJ2-3; no reliable D call. V lost 2 bases to trimming and J lost 4 bases, with 4 bases between them. Germline V CDR1 and CDR2: MNHEY, SVGAGI. The length of the CDR3 is 12 residues. The CDR3: CASSYGPDTQYF. The CDR3 DNA reads as TGTGCCAGCAGTTACGGACCAGATACGCAGTATTTT.

This clone was observed a few times. V and J are TRBV11-2 and TRBJ2-3; TRBD2 aligns across 10 bases. In germline, CDR1 is SGHAT, CDR2 FQNNGV. The CDR3 runs 16 residues. V dropped 2 bases and J dropped 4; count of bases not matched to a gene: 6. The CDR3 is CASSLWLAGVADTQYF. As DNA, the CDR3 is TGTGCCAGCAGCTTATGGCTAGCGGGAGTTGCAGATACGCAGTATTTT. The full variable domain, with the rest looked up from reference TRBV11-2 and TRBJ2-3, is EAGVAQSPRYKIIEKRQSVAFWCNPISGHATLYWYQQILGQGPKLLIQFQNNGVVDDSQLPKDRFSAERLKGVDSTLKIQPAKLEDSAVYLCASSLWLAGVADTQYFGPGTRLTVL.

The gene calls are TRBV28 and TRBJ1-5; D ambiguous. Trimming stripped 3 bases from V and 4 bases from J, with 7 bases between. This CDR3 spans 13 amino acids. Looked up from germline, CDR1 is MDHEN and CDR2 is SYDVKM. The CDR3 DNA reads TGTGCCAGCAGTTTCGGGCCGAATCAGCCCCAGCATTTT. Translation: CASSFGPNQPQHF. Together with reference TRBV28 and TRBJ1-5, the CDR3 gives the full variable domain: DVKVTQSSRYLVKRTGEKVFLECVQDMDHENMFWYRQDPGLGLRLIYFSYDVKMKEKGDIPEGYSVSREKKERFSLILESASTNQTSMYLCASSFGPNQPQHFGDGTRLSIL.

This rearrangement joins TRBV29-1 to TRBJ1-4; D not certain. The CDR3 has 13 amino acids. Trimming shortened V by 4 bases and J by 3 bases, and 9 bases separated the two germline ends. Germline V gene sequence: CDR1 SQVTM, CDR2 ANQGSEA. For the CDR3, the DNA is TGCAGCGTTGGTATTACGGCTAATGAAAAACTGTTTTTT. Protein sequence: CSVGITANEKLFF. Using reference TRBV29-1 and TRBJ1-4 for the parts outside the CDR3, the full variable domain is SAVISQKPSRDICQRGTSLTIQCQVDSQVTMMFWYRQQPGQSLTLIATANQGSEATYESGFVIDKFPISRPNLTFSTLTVSNMSPEDSSIYLCSVGITANEKLFFGSGTQLSVL.

The chain carries TRBV21-1 and TRBJ2-1; the D segment call TRBD1 is taken from the table without a DNA check. TRBV21-1 constitutes a pseudogene. The CDR3 has 17 residues. CDR3 coding DNA: TGTGCCAGCAGCCGCGATTCGGACAGGGCACCCTACAATGAGCAGTTCTTC. The encoded protein is CASSRDSDRAPYNEQFF.

J is TRBJ1-1 and V is TRBV27; 9 bases map to TRBD1. V lost 3 bases and J lost 3; bases outside the gene matches: 2. Germline CDR1 reads MNHEY; CDR2 reads SMNVEV (reference sequence). This CDR3 has 14 amino acids. The CDR3 DNA reads TGTGCCAGCAGTTTGACAGGGGGGCACACTGAAGCTTTCTTT. Its translation is CASSLTGGHTEAFF.

A note on this clone: Other DNA sequences in this specimen translate into the identical CDR3. The chain links TRBV18 to TRBJ1-1; perhaps TRBD1 as D (6 bases). Germline V lookup: CDR1 KGHSH, CDR2 LQKENI. This CDR3 is 14 amino acids long. The germline V and J ends were trimmed by 2 bases and 1 base, with 8 bases remaining between them. DNA for the CDR3: TGTGCCAGCTCACCAGGAGGGGGGAACACTGAAGCTTTCTTT. Protein: CASSPGGGNTEAFF.

Only a few counts were recorded for this clone. The J gene is TRBJ1-1, the V gene TRBV5-4; D possibly corresponds to TRBD1 (6 bases). Germline-derived CDR1 and CDR2 are SGHNT and YYREEE (reference sequence). The germline V and J ends were trimmed by 4 bases and 0 bases, with 7 bases remaining between them. There are 13 residues in the CDR3. The chain's CDR3 is CASSGTLNTEAFF. In DNA form, the CDR3 reads TGTGCCAGCAGCGGGACATTGAACACTGAAGCTTTCTTT.

This chain joins TRBV7-2 and TRBJ2-7, with D unclear. The CDR3 is made up of 14 amino acids. Deletions cut 4 bases from V and 3 bases from J, with 13 bases between. Germline V lookup: CDR1 SGHTA, CDR2 FQGNSA. This CDR3 reads CASSSYERDYEQYF. In DNA, the CDR3 is TGTGCCAGCAGCTCATATGAGCGAGACTACGAGCAGTACTTC.

V and J are TRBV11-2 and TRBJ2-1, with D possibly being TRBD1 (5 bases). There are 14 residues in the CDR3. Germline CDR1 is SGHAT and CDR2 is FQNNGV. V lost 3 bases and J lost 5, with 11 bases in between. The CDR3 spells CASSLSTGNNEQFF. The CDR3 DNA reads TGTGCCAGCAGCTTGAGCACAGGTAACAATGAGCAGTTCTTC. The variable domain in full, completed from reference TRBV11-2 and TRBJ2-1, reads EAGVAQSPRYKIIEKRQSVAFWCNPISGHATLYWYQQILGQGPKLLIQFQNNGVVDDSQLPKDRFSAERLKGVDSTLKIQPAKLEDSAVYLCASSLSTGNNEQFFGPGTRLTVL.

The chain has TRBV5-4 and TRBJ1-1; TRBD1 might be the D (5 bases). The length of the CDR3 is 14 residues. Deletions cut 5 bases from V and 4 bases from J, with 15 bases between. Germline-derived CDR1 and CDR2 are SGHNT and YYREEE (reference sequence). The CDR3 nucleotides read TGTGCCAGCAGGGCCGCCGGGGGAGCCACTGAAGCTTTCTTT. It yields the protein CASRAAGGATEAFF.

J is TRBJ1-2 and V is TRBV5-1; D call uncertain. The CDR3 runs 14 residues. Germline lookup yields CDR1 SGHRS and CDR2 YFSETQ. Trimming took off 4 bases at V and 2 bases at J, with 12 bases between the two ends. CDR3 DNA sequence: TGCGCCAGCAGCCTTAGGGAGGCCAACTATGGCTACACCTTC. Protein: CASSLREANYGYTF.

This chain joins TRBV19 and TRBJ2-1; TRBD2 might be the D (6 bases). The germline V gene has CDR1 LNHDA and CDR2 SQIVND (reference sequence). This CDR3 has 15 residues. The germline V and J ends were trimmed by 5 bases and 0 bases, with 11 bases remaining between them. The CDR3 region has the DNA TGTGCCAGTAGTTGGTCGGGAGTCTCCTACAATGAGCAGTTCTTC. Translating it yields CASSWSGVSYNEQFF.